These T cell receptor beta chains were read from a single sample in a study of T-cell reconstitution after alpha-beta-depleted transplantation in children. Using its own MiXCR run on the PCR reads, TCRdb lists one record per CDR3 protein. The table lists a few hundred thousand distinct CDR3 sequences, roughly 13% of them singletons. Sample: PBMCs, mostly from graft donor cells, taken 360 days after TCRalphabeta/CD19-depleted stem cell transplant. The receptors were gathered from a male patient younger than 18 who had a stem cell transplant for acute myeloid leukemia, so the T cells may come from the graft donor. Both conserved end residues are part of each CDR3. The D gene is left open where the match is weak. Rows give clone size only sometimes, using once, few, many, or a class for an expanded clone.

CDR3 protein: CSARSTDSYNSPLHF; CDR3 DNA: TGCAGTGCTAGATCGACTGACTCCTATAATTCACCCCTCCACTTT; clone size: many; CDR3 length: 15; D gene: .; V gene: TRBV20-1; J gene: TRBJ1-6
CDR3 protein: CSVEVTGYSPKTQYF; CDR3 DNA: TGCAGCGTTGAAGTTACGGGATACTCCCCAAAGACCCAGTACTTC; clone size: many; CDR3 length: 15; D gene: .; V gene: TRBV29-1; J gene: TRBJ2-5
CDR3 protein: CASSLDLAGEQYF; CDR3 DNA: TGCGCCAGCAGCTTGGACTTGGCGGGAGAGCAGTACTTC; clone size: .; CDR3 length: 13; D gene: .; V gene: TRBV5-1; J gene: TRBJ2-7
CDR3 protein: CASSFFTYEQYF; CDR3 DNA: TGTGCCAGCAGTTTCTTTACCTACGAGCAGTACTTC; clone size: many; CDR3 length: 12; D gene: .; V gene: TRBV12-3/TRBV12-4; J gene: TRBJ2-7
CDR3 protein: CSANRASAPDEQYF; CDR3 DNA: TGCAGTGCTAACAGGGCTAGCGCGCCCGACGAGCAGTACTTC; clone size: few; CDR3 length: 14; D gene: .; V gene: TRBV20-1; J gene: TRBJ2-7
CDR3 protein: CASSKAGYSGANVLTF; CDR3 DNA: TGTGCCAGCAGCAAGGCAGGCTACTCTGGGGCCAACGTCCTGACTTTC; clone size: .; CDR3 length: 16; D gene: .; V gene: TRBV5-6; J gene: TRBJ2-6
CDR3 protein: CASFRTGVDYGYTF; CDR3 DNA: TGTGCCAGCTTCAGGACAGGGGTGGACTATGGCTACACCTTC; clone size: .; CDR3 length: 14; D gene: TRBD1; V gene: TRBV6-2/TRBV6-3; J gene: TRBJ1-2
CDR3 protein: CASSQDGGGRGLAGLFSYNEQFF; CDR3 DNA: TGCGCCAGCAGCCAAGATGGGGGGGGGCGCGGACTAGCGGGGCTATTTTCCTACAATGAGCAGTTCTTC; clone size: .; CDR3 length: 23; D gene: TRBD2; V gene: TRBV4-3; J gene: TRBJ2-1
CDR3 protein: CASSYLGNSYEQYF; CDR3 DNA: TGTGCCAGCAGTTATTTGGGGAATTCCTACGAGCAGTACTTC; clone size: few; CDR3 length: 14; D gene: .; V gene: TRBV6-2/TRBV6-3; J gene: TRBJ2-7
CDR3 protein: CASSGGTKETQYF; CDR3 DNA: TGTGCCAGCAGTGGCGGAACCAAGGAGACCCAGTACTTC; clone size: many; CDR3 length: 13; D gene: .; V gene: TRBV2; J gene: TRBJ2-5
CDR3 protein: CATSGGNRDLSTGELFF; CDR3 DNA: TGTGCCACCAGTGGGGGGAACAGGGACCTTTCCACCGGGGAGCTGTTTTTT; clone size: .; CDR3 length: 17; D gene: .; V gene: TRBV15; J gene: TRBJ2-2
CDR3 protein: CASSQDFARDTQYF; CDR3 DNA: TGCGCCAGCAGCCAAGATTTCGCGAGGGATACGCAGTATTTT; clone size: few; CDR3 length: 14; D gene: .; V gene: TRBV4-3; J gene: TRBJ2-3
CDR3 protein: CASSLEGAAGRRQYF; CDR3 DNA: TGTGCCAGCAGCTTGGAGGGGGCGGCGGGCAGGAGGCAGTACTTC; clone size: few; CDR3 length: 15; D gene: .; V gene: TRBV7-2; J gene: TRBJ2-7
CDR3 protein: CASSWTGALLFYGYTF; CDR3 DNA: TGTGCCAGCAGTTGGACAGGCGCCCTACTTTTCTATGGCTACACCTTC; clone size: .; CDR3 length: 16; D gene: TRBD1; V gene: TRBV7-2; J gene: TRBJ1-2
CDR3 protein: CATTGQGYEQYF; CDR3 DNA: TGTGCCACCACCGGACAGGGCTACGAGCAGTACTTC; clone size: few; CDR3 length: 12; D gene: TRBD1; V gene: TRBV10-3; J gene: TRBJ2-7
CDR3 protein: CAWSVIPGTGELFF; CDR3 DNA: TGTGCCTGGAGTGTGATCCCTGGGACCGGGGAGCTGTTTTTT; clone size: .; CDR3 length: 14; D gene: .; V gene: TRBV30; J gene: TRBJ2-2
CDR3 protein: CSVATTGGSNQPQHF; CDR3 DNA: TGCAGCGTTGCGACGACAGGGGGTAGCAATCAGCCCCAGCATTTT; clone size: .; CDR3 length: 15; D gene: TRBD1; V gene: TRBV29-1; J gene: TRBJ1-5
CDR3 protein: CASRDGGRALNEQFF; CDR3 DNA: TGTGCCAGCAGGGACGGCGGGAGGGCCCTCAATGAGCAGTTCTTC; clone size: .; CDR3 length: 15; D gene: TRBD2; V gene: TRBV28; J gene: TRBJ2-1
CDR3 protein: CASSQEAVQETQYF; CDR3 DNA: TGTGCCAGCAGCCAAGAGGCGGTTCAAGAGACCCAGTACTTC; clone size: few; CDR3 length: 14; D gene: .; V gene: TRBV3-1; J gene: TRBJ2-5
CDR3 protein: CASSIPRSSYNEQFF; CDR3 DNA: TGTGCCAGCAGCATCCCGCGAAGCTCCTACAATGAGCAGTTCTTC; clone size: .; CDR3 length: 15; D gene: .; V gene: TRBV21-1; J gene: TRBJ2-1
CDR3 protein: CSARGTSVSYYNEQFF; CDR3 DNA: TGCAGTGCTAGAGGGACTAGCGTTAGTTATTACAATGAGCAGTTCTTC; clone size: .; CDR3 length: 16; D gene: TRBD2; V gene: TRBV20-1; J gene: TRBJ2-1
CDR3 protein: CASSFWGTGKLTQYF; CDR3 DNA: TGTGCCAGCAGCTTTTGGGGGACCGGTAAATTAACCCAGTACTTC; clone size: .; CDR3 length: 15; D gene: .; V gene: TRBV5-6; J gene: TRBJ2-5
CDR3 protein: CASSYLQILPSGANVLTF; CDR3 DNA: TGTGCCAGCAGTTACTTACAGATACTGCCCTCTGGGGCCAACGTCCTGACTTTC; clone size: .; CDR3 length: 18; D gene: .; V gene: TRBV6-5; J gene: TRBJ2-6
CDR3 protein: CASSPDIGELFF; CDR3 DNA: TGTGCTAGCAGCCCGGACATTGGGGAGCTGTTTTTT; clone size: many; CDR3 length: 12; D gene: .; V gene: TRBV7-7; J gene: TRBJ2-2
CDR3 protein: CASTGQGTMGYTF; CDR3 DNA: TGTGCCAGCACCGGACAGGGCACTATGGGCTACACCTTC; clone size: .; CDR3 length: 13; D gene: TRBD1; V gene: TRBV12-3/TRBV12-4; J gene: TRBJ1-2
CDR3 protein: CASRQGARNSPLHF; CDR3 DNA: TGTGCCAGCAGACAGGGGGCGCGGAATTCACCCCTCCACTTT; clone size: many; CDR3 length: 14; D gene: TRBD1; V gene: TRBV25-1; J gene: TRBJ1-6
CDR3 protein: CSARPQGEGIQPQHF; CDR3 DNA: TGCAGTGCTAGGCCTCAGGGCGAGGGGATTCAGCCCCAGCATTTT; clone size: .; CDR3 length: 15; D gene: .; V gene: TRBV20-1; J gene: TRBJ1-5
CDR3 protein: CASSLEIRVYEQYF; CDR3 DNA: TGTGCCAGCAGCTTGGAAATCAGGGTGTACGAGCAGTACTTC; clone size: .; CDR3 length: 14; D gene: .; V gene: TRBV5-5; J gene: TRBJ2-7
CDR3 protein: CASSRETGSSSYEQYF; CDR3 DNA: TGTGCCAGCAGCCGAGAAACAGGGTCTAGCTCCTACGAGCAGTACTTC; clone size: many; CDR3 length: 16; D gene: .; V gene: TRBV12-3/TRBV12-4; J gene: TRBJ2-7
CDR3 protein: CASSSTPASGGDTQYF; CDR3 DNA: TGTGCCAGCAGTTCAACCCCAGCTAGCGGGGGTGATACGCAGTATTTT; clone size: .; CDR3 length: 16; D gene: TRBD2; V gene: TRBV28; J gene: TRBJ2-3
CDR3 protein: CSARSPQASQETQYF; CDR3 DNA: TGCAGTGCTAGGTCCCCCCAGGCATCCCAAGAGACCCAGTACTTC; clone size: .; CDR3 length: 15; D gene: .; V gene: TRBV20-1; J gene: TRBJ2-5
CDR3 protein: CASNSPGLAGGFETQYF; CDR3 DNA: TGTGCCAGTAACTCGCCGGGACTAGCGGGAGGATTTGAGACCCAGTACTTC; clone size: .; CDR3 length: 17; D gene: TRBD2; V gene: TRBV3-1; J gene: TRBJ2-5
CDR3 protein: CASSGRQGRSYNEQFF; CDR3 DNA: TGTGCCAGCAGCGGCCGACAGGGGAGGTCCTACAATGAGCAGTTCTTC; clone size: few; CDR3 length: 16; D gene: TRBD1; V gene: TRBV9; J gene: TRBJ2-1